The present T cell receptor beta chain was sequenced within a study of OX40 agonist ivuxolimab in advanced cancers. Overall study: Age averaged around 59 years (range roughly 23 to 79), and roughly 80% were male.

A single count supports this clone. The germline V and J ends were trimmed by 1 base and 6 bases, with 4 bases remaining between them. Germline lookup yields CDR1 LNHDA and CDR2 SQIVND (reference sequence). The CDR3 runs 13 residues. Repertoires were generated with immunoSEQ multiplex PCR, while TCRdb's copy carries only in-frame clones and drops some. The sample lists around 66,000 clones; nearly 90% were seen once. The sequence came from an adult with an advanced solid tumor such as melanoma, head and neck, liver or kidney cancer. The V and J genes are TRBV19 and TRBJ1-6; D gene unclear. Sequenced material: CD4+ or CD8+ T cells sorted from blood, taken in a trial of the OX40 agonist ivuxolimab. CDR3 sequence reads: CASSIVINSPLHF. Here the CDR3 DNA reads TGTGCCAGTAGTATAGTTATTAATTCACCCCTCCACTTT.